This T cell receptor beta chain was sequenced in a study of metastatic and nonmetastatic thyroid tumors. TCRdb used MiXCR to call clones anew from the PCR reads. The sample gives roughly 75,000 clones, approximately 12% of which show up once; around 8.8% is in the top ten. No patient received treatment before thyroid surgery. Material for sequencing was tumor tissue. This clonotype originated in a female donor with papillary thyroid cancer or a benign thyroid nodule (not recorded which). Some clones in this sample may be carry-over from other donors' samples.

CDR3 protein: CASRKGGGSYEQYF. CDR3 DNA: TGTGCCAGCAGAAAAGGGGGCGGGAGCTACGAGCAGTACTTC. V and J are TRBV6-2 or TRBV6-3 and TRBJ2-7, with D possibly being TRBD1 or TRBD2 (7 bases each). V was trimmed by 6 bases and J by 3 bases, leaving 15 bases between them. Germline assignment: CDR1 MNHEY and CDR2 SVGEGT. The CDR3 spans 14 residues.